Below are 16 T cell receptor beta chains sequenced from a single sample in a study of cytomegalovirus exposure and HLA in healthy donors. Primers: 60 Vbeta forward and 13 Jbeta reverse. Using immunoSEQ multiplex PCR, the repertoire was profiled, and TCRdb retains in-frame clones only, with some absent. The table has 140,000 to 150,000 clones, approximately 80% seen once; the top ten hold around 8.8%. Sequenced material: PBMCs. All receptors derive from a woman in her fifties or sixties in good health and CMV-seropositive.

This clone has more than one count but fewer than ten. The chain employs TRBV6-5 and TRBJ1-3; D may be TRBD1 (5 bases). Germline CDR1 MNHEY, CDR2 SVGAGI. The length of the CDR3 is 15 residues. With 2 bases removed from V and 4 bases from J, the gap between germline ends came to 12 bases. The CDR3 nucleotides are TGTGCCAGCAGTTACCAGGGAGGAAAAGGAAACACCATATATTTT. It yields the protein CASSYQGGKGNTIYF.

The V gene is TRBV27, the J gene TRBJ1-2; weak D call: TRBD1 (6 bases). CDR1 and CDR2 (germline): MNHEY, SMNVEV (reference sequence). The CDR3 runs 14 residues. V lost 5 bases, J lost 6 bases, and 16 bases lay in between. The CDR3, as DNA: TGTGCCAGCAGTCCCCTAGTACAGGGTGATGGCTACACCTTC. As protein: CASSPLVQGDGYTF.

This sequence joins TRBV5-4 and TRBJ2-1, with 9 bases identical to TRBD1. The V segment lost 0 bases and the J segment 7 bases; nucleotides outside the gene matches: 8. Germline V gene sequence: CDR1 SGHNT, CDR2 YYREEE (reference sequence). The CDR3 contains 16 residues. CDR3 bases: TGTGCCAGCAGCTTGGGGGGGACAGGGTTCGCGAATGAGCAGTTCTTC. This sequence encodes CASSLGGTGFANEQFF. Using reference TRBV5-4 and TRBJ2-1 for the parts outside the CDR3, the full variable domain is ETGVTQSPTHLIKTRGQQVTLRCSSQSGHNTVSWYQQALGQGPQFIFQYYREEENGRGNFPPRFSGLQFPNYSSELNVNALELDDSALYLCASSLGGTGFANEQFFGPGTRLTVL.

The V and J genes are TRBV9 and TRBJ2-7; TRBD1 matches 10 bases. Germline V gene data show CDR1 as SGDLS and CDR2 as YYNGEE. This CDR3 region has 14 residues. V gave up 4 bases and J gave up 4 bases; unmatched junction bases: 5. This chain's CDR3 is CASSHRDRGYEQYF. The CDR3 bases are TGTGCCAGCAGCCACCGGGACAGGGGTTACGAGCAGTACTTC.

The V call is TRBV7-3, the J call TRBJ1-5; no clear D gene. CDR3 length: 12 residues. Germline assignment: CDR1 SGHTA and CDR2 FQGTGA. V lost 1 base, J lost 9 bases, and 7 bases lay in between. The CDR3 coding sequence is TGTGCCAGCAGCTTAAACTCCGGGCCCCAGCATTTT. It is translated as CASSLNSGPQHF.

J is TRBJ2-7 and V is TRBV5-1; TRBD2 aligns across 7 bases. The germline gives CDR1 SGHRS, CDR2 YFSETQ. The V and J ends lost 0 bases and 6 bases, in that order; junction bases with no gene match: 9. The CDR3 extends over 15 amino acids. The DNA for the CDR3 is TGCGCCAGCAGCTTGGAGGGGCAAACTAGCGTCGAGCAGTACTTC. This sequence encodes CASSLEGQTSVEQYF.

The chain carries TRBV7-2 and TRBJ1-1, with TRBD1 identical over 10 bases. CDR3 size: 14 residues. In germline, CDR1 is SGHTA, CDR2 FQGNSA. The V segment lost 5 bases and the J segment 7 bases; nucleotides outside the gene matches: 7. This CDR3 is CASSPRTGGLEAFF. In DNA form, the CDR3 reads TGTGCCAGCAGCCCCAGGACAGGGGGGCTTGAAGCTTTCTTT.

The chain is built from TRBV19 and TRBJ1-2; D call uncertain. The CDR3 is made up of 13 amino acids. Between the trimmed V and J ends, which lost 11 bases and 1 base, there was a span of 14 bases. Germline CDR1 and CDR2: LNHDA and SQIVND (reference sequence). In DNA, the CDR3 is TGTGCCGCAAGGTTGGAGGGTAACTATGGCTACACCTTC. Translation: CAARLEGNYGYTF.

The rearrangement links TRBV30 to TRBJ2-7; 9 bases line up with TRBD1. Germline CDR1 reads GTSNPN; CDR2 reads SVGIG (reference sequence). This CDR3 comprises 12 residues. V lost 5 bases, J lost 5 bases, and 4 bases stayed unmatched. The chain's CDR3 is CAWDRTGDEQYF. In nucleotides, the CDR3 is TGTGCCTGGGATCGGACAGGGGACGAGCAGTACTTC.

The chain carries TRBV5-6 and TRBJ1-4; D ambiguous. The V gene lost 4 bases and the J gene lost 6 bases, with 10 bases spanning the gap. CDR3 length: 13 amino acids. Germline V lookup: CDR1 SGHDT, CDR2 YYEEEE. DNA of the CDR3: TGTGCCAGCAGCCCCCCCTCGGATGAAAAACTGTTTTTT. This codes for CASSPPSDEKLFF.

V usage is TRBV7-9 and J usage is TRBJ2-7; 9 bases match TRBD2. The CDR3 has 14 amino acids. V was pared by 5 bases and J by 1 base, with 3 bases of the junction left unmatched. Germline V gives CDR1 SEHNR, CDR2 FQNEAQ (reference sequence). The CDR3: CASSPLAGSYEQYF. In DNA form, the CDR3 reads TGTGCCAGCAGCCCCCTAGCGGGGTCCTACGAGCAGTACTTC.

The gene calls are TRBV2 and TRBJ2-3; no firm D call. Germline V CDR1 and CDR2: SNHLY, FYNNEI. Trimming stripped 3 bases from V and 4 bases from J, with 11 bases between. The CDR3 extends over 14 amino acids. The CDR3 DNA reads TGTGCCAGCAGTGATCCGCGTAGTGCAGATACGCAGTATTTT. It codes for CASSDPRSADTQYF.

For the CDR3, the DNA is TGTGCCAGCAGTGACTCTGCGGATACCGGGGAGCTGTTTTTT. As protein: CASSDSADTGELFF. The chain carries TRBV6-4 and TRBJ2-2; D call uncertain. From germline, CDR1 is MRHNA and CDR2 SNTAGT. Trimming took 0 bases from V and 5 from J, leaving 7 bases between them. The CDR3 is 14 residues long.

This chain connects TRBV6-6 to TRBJ1-2; D perhaps matches TRBD1 (5 bases). V gave up 4 bases and J gave up 4 bases, with 19 bases separating them. The CDR3 extends over 16 amino acids. CDR1 and CDR2 (germline): MNHNY, SVGAGI (reference sequence). The CDR3 protein is CASSSRPPLGAYGYTF. In DNA form, the CDR3 reads TGTGCCAGCAGTTCTCGTCCCCCCCTTGGGGCCTATGGCTACACCTTC.

The chain couples TRBV27 to TRBJ1-5, with D hard to call. This CDR3 is 13 amino acids long. Germline lookup yields CDR1 MNHEY and CDR2 SMNVEV (reference sequence). V was trimmed by 2 bases and J by 7 bases, leaving 9 bases between them. This CDR3 reads CASSLSGRQPQHF. In DNA, the CDR3 is TGTGCCAGCAGTTTAAGCGGGAGACAGCCCCAGCATTTT.

The chain joins TRBV18 to TRBJ1-2, with a possible D match to TRBD1 (6 bases). V lost 0 bases and J 5 bases, leaving 13 bases between the germline ends. The CDR3 spans 15 residues. The germline gives CDR1 KGHSH, CDR2 LQKENI. CDR3 amino acids: CASSPPLGAGYGYTF. The CDR3 DNA reads TGTGCCAGCTCACCACCGCTGGGGGCCGGATATGGCTACACCTTC.